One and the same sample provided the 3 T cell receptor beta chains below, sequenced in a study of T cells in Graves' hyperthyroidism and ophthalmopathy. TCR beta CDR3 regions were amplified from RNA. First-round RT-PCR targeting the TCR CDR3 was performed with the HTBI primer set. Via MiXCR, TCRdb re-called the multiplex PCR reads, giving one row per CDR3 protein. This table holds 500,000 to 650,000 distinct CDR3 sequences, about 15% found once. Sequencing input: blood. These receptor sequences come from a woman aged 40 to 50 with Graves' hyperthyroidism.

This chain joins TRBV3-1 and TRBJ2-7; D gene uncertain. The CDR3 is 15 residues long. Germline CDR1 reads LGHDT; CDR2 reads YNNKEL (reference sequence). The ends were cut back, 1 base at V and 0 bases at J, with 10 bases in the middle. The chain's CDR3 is CASSQGTAYSYEQYF. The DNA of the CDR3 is TGTGCCAGCAGCCAAGGGACGGCCTACTCCTACGAGCAGTACTTC.

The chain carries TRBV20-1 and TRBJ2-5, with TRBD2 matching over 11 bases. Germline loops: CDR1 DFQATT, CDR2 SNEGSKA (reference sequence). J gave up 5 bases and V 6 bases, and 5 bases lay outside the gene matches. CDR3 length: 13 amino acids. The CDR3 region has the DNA TGCAGTGCGTTAGCGGGAGGGGGTGAGACCCAGTACTTC. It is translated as CSALAGGGETQYF.

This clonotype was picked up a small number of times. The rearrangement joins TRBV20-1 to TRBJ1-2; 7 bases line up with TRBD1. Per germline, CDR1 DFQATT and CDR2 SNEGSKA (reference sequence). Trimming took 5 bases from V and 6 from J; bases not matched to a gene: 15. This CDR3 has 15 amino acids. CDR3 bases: TGCAGTGCTCCACCCCAAGACAGGGTTCAACATGGCTACACCTTC. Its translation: CSAPPQDRVQHGYTF.